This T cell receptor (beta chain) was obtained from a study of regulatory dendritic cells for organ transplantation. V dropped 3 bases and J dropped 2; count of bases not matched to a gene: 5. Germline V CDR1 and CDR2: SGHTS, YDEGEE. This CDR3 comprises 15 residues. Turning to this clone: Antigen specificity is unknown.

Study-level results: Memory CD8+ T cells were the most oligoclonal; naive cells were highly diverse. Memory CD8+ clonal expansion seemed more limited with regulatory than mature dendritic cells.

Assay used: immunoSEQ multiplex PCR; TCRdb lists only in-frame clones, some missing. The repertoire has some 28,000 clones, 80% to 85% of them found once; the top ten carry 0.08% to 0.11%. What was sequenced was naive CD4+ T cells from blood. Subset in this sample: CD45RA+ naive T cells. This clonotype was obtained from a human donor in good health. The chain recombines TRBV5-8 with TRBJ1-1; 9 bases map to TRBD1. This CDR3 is CASSWRDRVNTEAFF. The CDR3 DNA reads TGTGCCAGCAGCTGGAGGGACAGGGTAAACACTGAAGCTTTCTTT.